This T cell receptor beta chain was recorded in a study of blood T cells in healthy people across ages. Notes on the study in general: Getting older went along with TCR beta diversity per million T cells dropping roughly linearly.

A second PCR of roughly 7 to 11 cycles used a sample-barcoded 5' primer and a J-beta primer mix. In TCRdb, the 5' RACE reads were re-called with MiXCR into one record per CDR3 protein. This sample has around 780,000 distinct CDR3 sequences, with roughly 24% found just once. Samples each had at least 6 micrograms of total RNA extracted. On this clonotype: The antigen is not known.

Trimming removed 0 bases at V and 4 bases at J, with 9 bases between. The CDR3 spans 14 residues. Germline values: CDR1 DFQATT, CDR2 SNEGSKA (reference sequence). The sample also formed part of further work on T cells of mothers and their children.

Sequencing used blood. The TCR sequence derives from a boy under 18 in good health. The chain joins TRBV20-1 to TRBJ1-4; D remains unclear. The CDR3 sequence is CSARDPRSNEKLFF. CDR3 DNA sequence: TGCAGTGCTAGAGATCCGAGGAGTAATGAAAAACTGTTTTTT.